This TCR beta chain was sequenced during a study of Ad26.COV2.S vaccination and SARS-CoV-2 variants. Assay: immunoSEQ multiplex PCR; the TCRdb copy retains only in-frame clones and omits some. The repertoire has hundreds of thousands of clones, 87% of them found once; the top ten carry about 3.1%. Sample treatment: over 15 received Ad26.COV2.S at low or high dose, single or two shots; five or six received placebo; per-sample allocation not given. Collection of the samples took place on day 63 after the first injection of vaccine or placebo. The germline gives CDR1 LGHNA, CDR2 YSLEER. V was clipped by 6 bases and J by 6 bases, with 19 bases between them. The CDR3 covers 15 residues.

The sequenced sample was peripheral blood, obtained in a trial of Ad26.COV2.S vaccine versus placebo. This TCR derives from a person aged 18 to 59 who received the Ad26.COV2.S COVID-19 vaccine or a placebo. This chain uses TRBV4-3 with TRBJ2-3, with D perhaps given as TRBD1 or TRBD2 (7 bases each). The CDR3 protein is CASSRRDRAGDTQYF. The DNA of the CDR3 is TGCGCCAGCAGTCGGCGGGACAGAGCGGGGGATACGCAGTATTTT.